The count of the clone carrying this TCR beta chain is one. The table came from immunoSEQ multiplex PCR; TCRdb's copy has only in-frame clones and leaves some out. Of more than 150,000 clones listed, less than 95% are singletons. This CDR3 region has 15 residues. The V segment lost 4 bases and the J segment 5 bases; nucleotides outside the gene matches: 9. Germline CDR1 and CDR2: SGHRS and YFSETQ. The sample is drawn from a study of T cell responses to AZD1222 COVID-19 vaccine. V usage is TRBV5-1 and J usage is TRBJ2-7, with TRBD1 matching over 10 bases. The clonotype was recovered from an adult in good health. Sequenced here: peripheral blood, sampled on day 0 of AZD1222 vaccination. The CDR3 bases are TGCGCCAGCAGCGTCAGGACAGGGGGTTACAACGAGCAGTACTTC. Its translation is CASSVRTGGYNEQYF.